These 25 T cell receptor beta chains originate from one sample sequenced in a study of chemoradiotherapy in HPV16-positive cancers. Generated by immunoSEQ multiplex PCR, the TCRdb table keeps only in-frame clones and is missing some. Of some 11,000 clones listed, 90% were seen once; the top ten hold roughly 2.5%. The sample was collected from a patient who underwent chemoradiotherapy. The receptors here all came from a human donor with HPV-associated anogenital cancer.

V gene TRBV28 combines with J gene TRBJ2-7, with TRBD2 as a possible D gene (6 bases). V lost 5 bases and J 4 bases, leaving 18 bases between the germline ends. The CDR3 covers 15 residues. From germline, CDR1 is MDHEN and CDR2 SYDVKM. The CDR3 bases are TGTGCCAGCAGTCCGGCCGGGACTCCGGATTACGAGCAGTACTTC. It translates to CASSPAGTPDYEQYF.

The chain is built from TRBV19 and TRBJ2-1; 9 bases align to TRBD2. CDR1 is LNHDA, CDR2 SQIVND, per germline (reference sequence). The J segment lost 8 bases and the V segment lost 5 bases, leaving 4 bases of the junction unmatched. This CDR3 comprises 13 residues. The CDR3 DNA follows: TGTGCCAGTAGTTCGGGACTAGCTTATGAGCAGTTCTTC. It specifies CASSSGLAYEQFF.

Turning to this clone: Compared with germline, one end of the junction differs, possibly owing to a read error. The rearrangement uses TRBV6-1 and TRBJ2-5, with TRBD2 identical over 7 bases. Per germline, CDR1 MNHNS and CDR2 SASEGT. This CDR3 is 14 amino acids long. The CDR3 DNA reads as TGTGCCACCAGTCCTGGACTAGTTCGAGAGACCCAGTACTTC. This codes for CATSPGLVRETQYF.

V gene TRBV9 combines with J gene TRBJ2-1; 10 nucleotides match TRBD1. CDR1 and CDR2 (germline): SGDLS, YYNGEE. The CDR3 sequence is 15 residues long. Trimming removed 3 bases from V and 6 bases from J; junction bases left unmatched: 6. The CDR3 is CASSASGTGVNEQFF. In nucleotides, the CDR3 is TGTGCCAGCAGCGCCTCGGGGACAGGGGTCAATGAGCAGTTCTTC. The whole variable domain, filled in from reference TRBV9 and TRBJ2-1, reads DSGVTQTPKHLITATGQRVTLRCSPRSGDLSVYWYQQSLDQGLQFLIQYYNGEERAKGNILERFSAQQFPDLHSELNLSSLELGDSALYFCASSASGTGVNEQFFGPGTRLTVL.

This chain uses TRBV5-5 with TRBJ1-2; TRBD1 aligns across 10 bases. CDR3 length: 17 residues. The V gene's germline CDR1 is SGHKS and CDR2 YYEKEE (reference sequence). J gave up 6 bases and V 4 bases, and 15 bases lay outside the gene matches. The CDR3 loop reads CASSPPGQGPLLDGYTF. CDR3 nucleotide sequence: TGTGCCAGCAGCCCACCGGGACAGGGGCCCCTCCTGGATGGCTACACCTTC.

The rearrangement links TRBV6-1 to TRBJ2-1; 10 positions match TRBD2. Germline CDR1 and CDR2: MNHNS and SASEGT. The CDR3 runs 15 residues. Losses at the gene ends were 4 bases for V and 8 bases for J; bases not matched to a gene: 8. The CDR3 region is CASSAASGSIDEQFF. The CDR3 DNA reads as TGTGCCAGCAGTGCGGCTAGCGGGAGCATCGATGAGCAGTTCTTC.

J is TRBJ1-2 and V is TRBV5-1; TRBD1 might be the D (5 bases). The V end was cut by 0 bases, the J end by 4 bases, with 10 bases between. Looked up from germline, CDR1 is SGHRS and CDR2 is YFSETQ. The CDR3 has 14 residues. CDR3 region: CASSLAGGVYGYTF. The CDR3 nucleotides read TGCGCCAGCAGCTTGGCTGGGGGAGTCTATGGCTACACCTTC.

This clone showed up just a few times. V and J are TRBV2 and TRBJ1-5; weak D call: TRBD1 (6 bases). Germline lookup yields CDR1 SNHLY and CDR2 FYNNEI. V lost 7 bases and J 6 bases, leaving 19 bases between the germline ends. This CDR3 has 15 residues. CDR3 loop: CASTERTVHSQPQHF. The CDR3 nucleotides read TGTGCCAGCACCGAGAGGACAGTACACAGTCAGCCCCAGCATTTT.

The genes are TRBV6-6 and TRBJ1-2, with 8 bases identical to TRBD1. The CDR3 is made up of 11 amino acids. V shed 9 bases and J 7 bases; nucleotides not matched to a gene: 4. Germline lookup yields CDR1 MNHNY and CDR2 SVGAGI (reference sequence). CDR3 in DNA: TGTGCCAGTACAGGGGGGGGTGGCTACACCTTC. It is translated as CASTGGGGYTF.

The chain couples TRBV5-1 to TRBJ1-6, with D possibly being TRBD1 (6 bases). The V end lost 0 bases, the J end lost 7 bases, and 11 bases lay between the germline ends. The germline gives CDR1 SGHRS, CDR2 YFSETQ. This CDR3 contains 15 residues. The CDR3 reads CASSLEGQRNSPLHF. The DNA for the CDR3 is TGCGCCAGCAGCTTGGAGGGACAACGCAATTCACCCCTCCACTTT. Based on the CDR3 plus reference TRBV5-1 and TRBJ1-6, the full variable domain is KAGVTQTPRYLIKTRGQQVTLSCSPISGHRSVSWYQQTPGQGLQFLFEYFSETQRNKGNFPGRFSGRQFSNSRSEMNVSTLELGDSALYLCASSLEGQRNSPLHFGNGTRLTVT.

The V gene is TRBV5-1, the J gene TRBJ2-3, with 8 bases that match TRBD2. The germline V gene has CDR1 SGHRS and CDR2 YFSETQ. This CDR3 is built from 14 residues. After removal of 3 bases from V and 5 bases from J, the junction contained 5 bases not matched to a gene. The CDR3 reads CASSSGGRGDTQYF. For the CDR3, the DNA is TGCGCCAGCAGCTCGGGGGGGAGGGGAGATACGCAGTATTTT.

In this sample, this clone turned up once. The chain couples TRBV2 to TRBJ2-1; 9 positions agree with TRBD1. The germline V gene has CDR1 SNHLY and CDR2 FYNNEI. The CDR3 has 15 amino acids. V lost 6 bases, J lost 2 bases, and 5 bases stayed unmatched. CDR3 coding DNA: TGTGCCAGCAGGGTGAGACAGGGGGCCTACAATGAGCAGTTCTTC. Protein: CASRVRQGAYNEQFF.

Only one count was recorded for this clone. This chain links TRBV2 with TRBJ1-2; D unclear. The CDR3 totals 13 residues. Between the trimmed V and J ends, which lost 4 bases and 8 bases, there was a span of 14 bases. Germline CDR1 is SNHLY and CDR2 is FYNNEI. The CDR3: CASSVRVVDGYTF. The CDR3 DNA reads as TGTGCCAGCAGTGTGCGAGTGGTTGACGGCTACACCTTC.

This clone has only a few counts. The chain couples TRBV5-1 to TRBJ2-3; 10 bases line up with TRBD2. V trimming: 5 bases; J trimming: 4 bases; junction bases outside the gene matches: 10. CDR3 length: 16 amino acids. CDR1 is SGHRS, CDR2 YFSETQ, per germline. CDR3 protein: CASSQGLAGVSDTQYF. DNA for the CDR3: TGCGCCAGCAGTCAGGGGCTAGCGGGAGTTTCAGATACGCAGTATTTT.

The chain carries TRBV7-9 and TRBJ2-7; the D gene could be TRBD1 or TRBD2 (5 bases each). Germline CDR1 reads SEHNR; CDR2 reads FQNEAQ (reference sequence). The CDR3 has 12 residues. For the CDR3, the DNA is TGTGCTGTCGGGGACGGCTCCTACGAGCAGTACTTC. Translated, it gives CAVGDGSYEQYF.

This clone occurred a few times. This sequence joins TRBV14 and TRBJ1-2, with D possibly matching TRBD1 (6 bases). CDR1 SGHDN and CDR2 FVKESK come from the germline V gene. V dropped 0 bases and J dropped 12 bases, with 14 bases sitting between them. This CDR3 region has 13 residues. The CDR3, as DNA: TGTGCCAGCAGCCAAGAACTGAGCGACAGGCACACCTTC. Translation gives CASSQELSDRHTF.

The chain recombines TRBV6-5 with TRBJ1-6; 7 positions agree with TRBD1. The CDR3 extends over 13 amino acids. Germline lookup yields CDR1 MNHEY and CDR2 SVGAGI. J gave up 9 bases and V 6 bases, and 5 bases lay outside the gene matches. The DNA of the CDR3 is TGTGCCAGCAGCCAACAGGGGTCTTCACCCCTCCACTTT. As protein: CASSQQGSSPLHF.

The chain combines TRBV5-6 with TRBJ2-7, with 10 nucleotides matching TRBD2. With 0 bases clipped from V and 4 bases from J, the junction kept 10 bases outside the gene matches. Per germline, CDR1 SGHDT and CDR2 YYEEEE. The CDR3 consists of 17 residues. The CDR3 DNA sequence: TGTGCCAGCAGCTTGGTTGGGGGGAGCGGGAGGGAATACGAGCAGTACTTC. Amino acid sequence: CASSLVGGSGREYEQYF.

CDR3 loop: CASSLRPLTRVGTGELFF. The CDR3, as DNA: TGTGCCAGCAGCTTAAGGCCCCTGACTAGGGTCGGCACCGGGGAGCTGTTTTTT. The chain employs TRBV7-2 and TRBJ2-2, with TRBD2 as a possible D gene (6 bases). The V end was cut by 2 bases, the J end by 4 bases, with 20 bases between. Germline CDR1 is SGHTA and CDR2 is FQGNSA. This CDR3 is built from 18 residues.

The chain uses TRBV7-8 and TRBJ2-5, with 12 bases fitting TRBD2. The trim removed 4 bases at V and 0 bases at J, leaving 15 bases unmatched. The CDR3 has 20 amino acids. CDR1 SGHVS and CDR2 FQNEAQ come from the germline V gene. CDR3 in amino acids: CASSSLAGGPRRGYQETQYF. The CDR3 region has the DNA TGTGCCAGCAGCTCTCTAGCGGGGGGGCCAAGGAGGGGGTACCAAGAGACCCAGTACTTC.

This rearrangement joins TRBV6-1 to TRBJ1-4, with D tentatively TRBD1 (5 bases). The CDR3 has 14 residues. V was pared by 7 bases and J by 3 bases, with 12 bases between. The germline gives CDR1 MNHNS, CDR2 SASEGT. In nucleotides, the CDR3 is TGTGCCAGCATCCGGGGACCTCCTAATGAAAAACTGTTTTTT. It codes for CASIRGPPNEKLFF.

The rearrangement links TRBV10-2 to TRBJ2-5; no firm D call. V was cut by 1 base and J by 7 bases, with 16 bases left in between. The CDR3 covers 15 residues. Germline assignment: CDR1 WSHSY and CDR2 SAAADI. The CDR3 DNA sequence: TGCGCCAGCAGTGAGTTAGCTAGAATTTCCATGACCCAGTACTTC. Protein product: CASSELARISMTQYF.

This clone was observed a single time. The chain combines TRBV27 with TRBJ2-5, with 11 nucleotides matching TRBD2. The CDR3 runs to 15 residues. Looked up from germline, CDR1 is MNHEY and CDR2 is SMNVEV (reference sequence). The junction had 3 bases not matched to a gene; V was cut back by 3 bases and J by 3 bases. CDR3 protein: CASSLGLAEKETQYF. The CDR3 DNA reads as TGTGCCAGCAGTTTGGGACTAGCGGAGAAAGAGACCCAGTACTTC.

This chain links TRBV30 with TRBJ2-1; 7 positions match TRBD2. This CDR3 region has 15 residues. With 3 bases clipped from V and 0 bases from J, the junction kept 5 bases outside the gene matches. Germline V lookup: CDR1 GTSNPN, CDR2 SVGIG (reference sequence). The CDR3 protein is CAWRGAGVSYNEQFF. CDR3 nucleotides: TGTGCCTGGAGAGGCGCGGGGGTCTCCTACAATGAGCAGTTCTTC.

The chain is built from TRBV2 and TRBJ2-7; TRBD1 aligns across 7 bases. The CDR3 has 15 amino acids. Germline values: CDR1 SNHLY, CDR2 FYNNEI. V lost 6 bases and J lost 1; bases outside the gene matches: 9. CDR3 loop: CASSPRDSTSYEQYF. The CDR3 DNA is TGTGCCAGCAGCCCCCGGGACAGCACTTCCTACGAGCAGTACTTC.